The clone carrying this T cell receptor beta chain was seen a handful of times. Unique molecular identifiers were used in preparing the TCRbeta library. TCRdb re-called the PCR reads with MiXCR, one entry per CDR3 protein. This table holds about 610,000 distinct CDR3 sequences, roughly 10% found once. This record belongs to a study of T-cell reconstitution after alpha-beta-depleted transplantation in children. V gave up 0 bases and J gave up 7 bases, with 19 bases separating them. Germline assignment: CDR1 DFQATT and CDR2 SNEGSKA (reference sequence). The CDR3 loop spans 16 amino acids. Sequenced material: PBMCs from the stem cell graft donor, taken from the stem cell graft. This receptor was obtained from a human donor who donated a stem cell graft to a child with acute myeloid leukemia. The V and J genes are TRBV20-1 and TRBJ1-5; D may be TRBD1 (5 bases). For the CDR3, the DNA is TGCAGTGCTAGAGATCGCAGGGTCCCTCGGGCCCAGCCCCAGCATTTT. Protein sequence: CSARDRRVPRAQPQHF.